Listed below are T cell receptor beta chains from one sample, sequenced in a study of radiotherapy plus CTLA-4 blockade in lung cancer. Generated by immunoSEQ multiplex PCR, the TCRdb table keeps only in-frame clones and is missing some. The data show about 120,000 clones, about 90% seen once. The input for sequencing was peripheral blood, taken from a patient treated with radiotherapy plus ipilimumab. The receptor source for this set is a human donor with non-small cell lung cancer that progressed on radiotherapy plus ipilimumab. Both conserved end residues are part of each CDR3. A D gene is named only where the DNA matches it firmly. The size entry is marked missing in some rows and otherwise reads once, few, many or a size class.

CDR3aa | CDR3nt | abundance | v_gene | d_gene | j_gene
CASSLPGGDTQYF | TGTGCCAGCTCACTGCCGGGGGGGGATACGCAGTATTTT | - | TRBV18 | TRBD2 | TRBJ2-3
CASSFSDKRETQYF | TGTGCCAGCAGCTTTTCGGACAAGCGAGAGACCCAGTACTTC | - | TRBV7-2 | - | TRBJ2-5
CASSWGVGAGPYNEQFF | TGCGCCAGCAGCTGGGGGGTTGGCGCGGGACCCTACAATGAGCAGTTCTTC | - | TRBV5-1 | - | TRBJ2-1
CASSLSGGSEDTQYF | TGTGCCAGCAGTTTATCGGGCGGGAGTGAAGATACGCAGTATTTT | - | TRBV27 | TRBD2 | TRBJ2-3
CASSQGGNPAVPSGNTIYF | TGCGCCAGCAGCCAAGGTGGTAATCCTGCGGTTCCCTCTGGAAACACCATATATTTT | - | TRBV4-1 | - | TRBJ1-3
CASSPRGGVKNTGELFF | TGCGCCAGCAGCCCCCGCGGGGGAGTAAAAAACACCGGGGAGCTGTTTTTT | - | TRBV4-1 | TRBD2 | TRBJ2-2
CASSLEYFGDEQYF | TGCGCCAGCAGCTTGGAGTATTTTGGTGACGAGCAGTACTTC | - | TRBV5-1 | - | TRBJ2-7
CASRRLADSYNEQFF | TGTGCCAGCAGACGACTAGCGGACTCCTACAATGAGCAGTTCTTC | few | TRBV2 | TRBD2 | TRBJ2-1
CASSEGQGYSGNTIYF | TGTGCCAGCAGTGAAGGGCAGGGGTACTCTGGAAACACCATATATTTT | - | TRBV6-1 | - | TRBJ1-3
CASSLGVAGGYNEQFF | TGTGCCAGCAGCTTAGGTGTAGCGGGAGGCTACAATGAGCAGTTCTTC | - | TRBV7-6 | TRBD2 | TRBJ2-1
CASSQPKRQNYGYTF | TGCGCCAGCAGCCAACCGAAGAGGCAGAACTATGGCTACACCTTC | - | TRBV4-1 | - | TRBJ1-2
CASSQAERGTYNEQFF | TGCGCCAGCAGCCAAGCAGAGCGGGGTACCTACAATGAGCAGTTCTTC | - | TRBV4-1 | TRBD2 | TRBJ2-1
CASSPQGYNEQFF | TGTGCCAGCTCTCCCCAGGGATACAATGAGCAGTTCTTC | - | TRBV2 | - | TRBJ2-1
CASSLGNSYEQYF | TGCGCCAGCAGCTTGGGCAACTCCTACGAGCAGTACTTC | - | TRBV5-1 | - | TRBJ2-7
CASSTGTGLHGYTF | TGTGCCAGTAGTACTGGGACAGGGTTACATGGCTACACCTTC | - | TRBV19 | TRBD1 | TRBJ1-2
CASSVSGTRDKKLFF | TGTGCCAGCAGCGTGTCAGGGACAAGGGATAAAAAACTGTTTTTT | - | TRBV9 | - | TRBJ1-4
CASSLAGSRTDTQYF | TGTGCCAGCAGCTTAGCGGGTAGCAGGACAGATACGCAGTATTTT | - | TRBV7-3 | - | TRBJ2-3
CASSKRSSTDTQYF | TGTGCCAGCAGTAAACGTAGTAGCACAGATACGCAGTATTTT | - | TRBV9 | - | TRBJ2-3
CASLPHRDREGYGYTF | TGTGCCAGCCTACCCCACCGGGACAGGGAAGGCTATGGCTACACCTTC | - | TRBV27 | TRBD1 | TRBJ1-2
CSVAGTGFGYTF | TGCAGCGTTGCTGGGACAGGGTTCGGCTACACCTTC | - | TRBV29-1 | TRBD1 | TRBJ1-2
CASSFEGGGEKLFF | TGTGCCAGCAGCTTCGAGGGGGGTGGTGAAAAACTGTTTTTT | - | TRBV5-4 | - | TRBJ1-4
CSARTGDTQYF | TGCAGTGCCAGGACTGGAGATACGCAGTATTTT | - | TRBV20-1 | - | TRBJ2-3
CASSKPTTGSGANVLTF | TGTGCCAGTAGTAAACCAACGACAGGCTCTGGGGCCAACGTCCTGACTTTC | - | TRBV19 | - | TRBJ2-6
CASSPSPGEQFF | TGTGCCAGCTCACCATCCCCCGGTGAGCAGTTCTTC | - | TRBV18 | - | TRBJ2-1
CASSLVGHPQETQYF | TGTGCCAGCAGCTTAGTTGGGCACCCACAAGAGACCCAGTACTTC | - | TRBV7-2 | - | TRBJ2-5
CAWMRVAGNTIYF | TGTGCCTGGATGAGGGTAGCTGGAAACACCATATATTTT | - | TRBV30 | - | TRBJ1-3
CASSPGVGSNQPQHF | TGTGCCAGCTCACCCGGAGTGGGTAGCAACCAGCCCCAGCATTTT | - | TRBV18 | - | TRBJ1-5
CASSFIVTGTEQFF | TGCGCCAGCAGCTTCATAGTTACAGGGACTGAGCAGTTCTTC | - | TRBV5-1 | - | TRBJ2-1
CAISDPDSAMSLDF | TGTGCCATCAGTGACCCGGACAGTGCCATGTCCCTCGATTTT | - | TRBV10-3 | - | TRBJ2-3
CASSLDVPGLETQYF | TGTGCCAGCAGCTTAGACGTTCCGGGACTAGAGACCCAGTACTTC | once | TRBV13 | - | TRBJ2-5
CASSLGRTYEQYF | TGTGCCAGCAGTTTAGGACGGACCTACGAGCAGTACTTC | - | TRBV27 | - | TRBJ2-7
CASSYLAGASYGYTF | TGTGCCAGCAGTTACCTCGCGGGGGCCAGTTATGGCTACACCTTC | - | TRBV6-6 | - | TRBJ1-2
CASSSSGLPVEQFF | TGTGCCAGCAGCTCCTCTGGACTGCCGGTCGAGCAGTTCTTC | - | TRBV9 | - | TRBJ2-1
CSVEIPQKPYEQYF | TGCAGCGTTGAGATCCCGCAAAAGCCCTACGAGCAGTACTTC | once | TRBV29-1 | - | TRBJ2-7
CARSLMEKLFF | TGTGCCAGAAGCTTGATGGAAAAACTGTTTTTT | - | TRBV7-5 | - | TRBJ1-4
CAISEDDRGSPGYTF | TGTGCCATCAGTGAGGACGACAGGGGTTCCCCTGGCTACACCTTC | once | TRBV10-3 | TRBD1 | TRBJ1-2
CASSSERYGYTF | TGTGCCAGCAGCAGTGAGAGGTATGGCTACACCTTC | - | TRBV9 | - | TRBJ1-2
CASSQEPRGTEAFF | TGCGCCAGCAGCCAAGAGCCGAGAGGGACTGAAGCTTTCTTT | once | TRBV4-1 | - | TRBJ1-1
CAWNQGVSYNEQFF | TGTGCCTGGAATCAGGGCGTCTCCTACAATGAGCAGTTCTTC | - | TRBV30 | - | TRBJ2-1
CASSPLAGKNTGELFF | TGTGCTAGCAGCCCGTTAGCGGGGAAAAACACCGGGGAGCTGTTTTTT | - | TRBV7-7 | TRBD2 | TRBJ2-2
CATSRAEVGDEQYF | TGTGCCACCAGCAGAGCTGAGGTGGGAGACGAGCAGTACTTC | - | TRBV15 | - | TRBJ2-7
CASSQTPGTDPYEQYF | TGTGCCAGCAGCCAAACCCCGGGGACGGACCCATACGAGCAGTACTTC | - | TRBV4-2 | - | TRBJ2-7
CASSPTLSGRAYEQYF | TGTGCCAGCAGCCCCACCCTTAGCGGGAGGGCCTACGAGCAGTACTTC | - | TRBV14 | TRBD2 | TRBJ2-7
CASSPGLAGFTDTQYF | TGTGCCAGCAGCCCGGGACTAGCGGGGTTCACAGATACGCAGTATTTT | few | TRBV2 | TRBD2 | TRBJ2-3
CASRRGGNYGYTF | TGTGCCAGCAGAAGGGGGGGTAACTATGGCTACACCTTC | - | TRBV2 | - | TRBJ1-2
CASSPTVLNTEAFF | TGTGCCAGCAGCCCGACAGTTCTGAACACTGAAGCTTTCTTT | once | TRBV7-9 | - | TRBJ1-1
CASSPGQKLFF | TGCGCCAGCAGCCCGGGACAGAAACTGTTTTTT | few | TRBV4-1 | TRBD1 | TRBJ1-4
CASSEGRVDYGYTF | TGCGCCAGCAGTGAGGGCAGGGTAGACTATGGCTACACCTTC | - | TRBV10-2 | - | TRBJ1-2
CSVEGAGLYEQYF | TGCAGCGTTGAAGGGGCAGGCCTCTACGAGCAGTACTTC | - | TRBV29-1 | - | TRBJ2-7
CASSLGGRTAEQYF | TGCGCCAGCAGCTTGGGGGGTCGGACGGCCGAGCAGTACTTC | - | TRBV5-1 | - | TRBJ2-7
CASSLGTSGYNEQFF | TGTGCCAGCAGCTTGGGGACTAGCGGTTACAATGAGCAGTTCTTC | - | TRBV5-4 | TRBD2 | TRBJ2-1
CASSNGVRTDGLQAFF | TGTGCCAGTAGTAATGGAGTCAGGACAGACGGTTTACAAGCTTTCTTT | - | TRBV19 | - | TRBJ1-1
CASSLAGSQHFVEAFF | TGCGCCAGCAGCTTGGCCGGGAGCCAGCATTTTGTTGAAGCTTTCTTT | - | TRBV5-1 | - | TRBJ1-1